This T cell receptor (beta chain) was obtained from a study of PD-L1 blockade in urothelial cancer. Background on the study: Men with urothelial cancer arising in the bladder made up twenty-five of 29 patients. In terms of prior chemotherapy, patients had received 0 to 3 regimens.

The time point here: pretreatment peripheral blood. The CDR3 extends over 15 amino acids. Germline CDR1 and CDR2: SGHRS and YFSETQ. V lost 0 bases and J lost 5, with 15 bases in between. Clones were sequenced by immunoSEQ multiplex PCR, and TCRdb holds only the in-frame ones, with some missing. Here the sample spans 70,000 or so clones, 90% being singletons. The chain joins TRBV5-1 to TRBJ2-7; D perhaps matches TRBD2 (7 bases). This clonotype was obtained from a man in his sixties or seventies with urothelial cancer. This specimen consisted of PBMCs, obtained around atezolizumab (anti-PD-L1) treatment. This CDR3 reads CASSLEGGQWDEQYF. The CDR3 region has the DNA TGCGCCAGCAGCTTGGAGGGGGGGCAGTGGGACGAGCAGTACTTC.